Listed below are T cell receptor beta chains from one sample, sequenced in a study of cytomegalovirus exposure and HLA in healthy donors. Profiling relied on immunoSEQ multiplex PCR, and the TCRdb table lists in-frame clones only, not all of them. This table has tens of thousands of clones, 10% appearing once. The sample taken for sequencing was PBMCs. The origin of the receptors is a man aged 55 to 70 in good health and CMV-seropositive. Each CDR3 is given with its conserved first and last residue. A D gene is named only where the DNA matches it firmly. A clone size is listed for some rows: how often the clone was seen (once, few, many), or a class if it is expanded.

J gene	V gene	clone size	CDR3 length	D gene	CDR3 protein	CDR3 DNA
TRBJ2-3	TRBV9	NA	15	NA	CASSVATTGGDTQYF	TGTGCCAGCAGCGTAGCTACGACAGGAGGAGATACGCAGTATTTT
TRBJ2-5	TRBV7-6	few	15	NA	CASSLGGGSQETQYF	TGTGCCAGCAGCTTAGGGGGGGGCTCCCAAGAGACCCAGTACTTC
TRBJ2-1	TRBV7-3	NA	16	TRBD2	CASSSAGLAGVNEQFF	TGTGCCAGCAGCTCAGCGGGACTAGCGGGGGTTAATGAGCAGTTCTTC
TRBJ1-4	TRBV4-2	NA	15	TRBD1	CASSQRQGQGEKLFF	TGTGCCAGCAGCCAGAGACAGGGGCAGGGAGAAAAACTGTTTTTT
TRBJ1-4	TRBV10-3	NA	14	NA	CAISESPTNEKLFF	TGTGCCATCAGTGAGTCCCCGACTAATGAAAAACTGTTTTTT
TRBJ1-1	TRBV20-1	NA	11	NA	CSAPGQVEAFF	TGCAGTGCTCCAGGACAAGTTGAAGCTTTCTTT
TRBJ1-1	TRBV5-1	few	14	NA	CASSSSSENTEAFF	TGCGCCAGCAGCAGTTCTTCAGAGAACACTGAAGCTTTCTTT
TRBJ1-1	TRBV7-8	few	13	NA	CASSLRVGTEAFF	TGTGCCAGCAGCTTGCGTGTTGGCACTGAAGCTTTCTTT
TRBJ1-2	TRBV5-4	few	13	NA	CASSWGDALGYTF	TGTGCCAGCAGCTGGGGGGACGCCTTGGGCTACACCTTC
TRBJ2-7	TRBV6-1	NA	14	TRBD1	CASSEGRGPFEQYF	TGTGCCAGCAGTGAAGGCAGGGGGCCCTTCGAGCAGTACTTC
TRBJ1-5	TRBV21-1	NA	15	NA	CASSRGDRVNQPQHF	TGTGCCAGCAGCAGGGGGGACAGGGTCAATCAGCCCCAGCATTTT
TRBJ2-3	TRBV11-3	few	16	TRBD2	CASSIGTSGRSDTQYF	TGTGCCAGCAGCATCGGGACTAGCGGGAGGTCGGATACGCAGTATTTT
TRBJ2-1	TRBV27	few	21	NA	CASSLSSMGWTFKSSYNEQFF	TGTGCCAGCAGTTTATCGTCGATGGGGTGGACTTTCAAGAGCTCCTACAATGAGCAGTTCTTC
TRBJ1-5	TRBV5-6	few	19	TRBD1	CASSLDLTGTGGLNQPQHF	TGTGCCAGCAGCTTGGACCTCACCGGGACAGGGGGCCTTAATCAGCCCCAGCATTTT
TRBJ2-3	TRBV27	NA	15	NA	CASSPLGGSTDTQYF	TGTGCCAGCAGTCCCCTCGGGGGAAGCACAGATACGCAGTATTTT
TRBJ2-2	TRBV7-2	NA	18	TRBD2	CASSIGTSGGAYTGELFF	TGTGCCAGCAGCATTGGGACTAGCGGGGGGGCCTACACCGGGGAGCTGTTTTTT
TRBJ2-3	TRBV7-8	NA	14	NA	CASSLAEVTDTQYF	TGTGCCAGCAGCTTAGCTGAGGTCACAGATACGCAGTATTTT
TRBJ2-4	TRBV5-6	NA	14	NA	CASSLTVAKNIQYF	TGTGCCAGCAGCTTAACGGTCGCCAAAAACATTCAGTACTTC
TRBJ1-6	TRBV28	NA	15	NA	CASSTPGDLNSPLHF	TGTGCCAGCAGCACCCCAGGGGATCTTAATTCACCCCTCCACTTT
TRBJ2-3	TRBV19	few	16	NA	CASSIGQQISTDTQYF	TGTGCCAGTAGTATAGGGCAACAGATTTCCACAGATACGCAGTATTTT
TRBJ1-5	TRBV19	NA	14	NA	CASSIGGGEEPQHF	TGTGCCAGTAGTATTGGTGGGGGCGAGGAGCCCCAGCATTTT
TRBJ1-1	TRBV10-3	NA	14	NA	CAIRGRGSGFEAFF	TGTGCCATCAGGGGACGGGGGTCGGGGTTTGAAGCTTTCTTT
TRBJ2-2	TRBV6-4	few	16	TRBD2	CASSGGLSRNTGELFF	TGTGCCAGCAGTGGGGGACTATCCAGGAACACCGGGGAGCTGTTTTTT
TRBJ1-2	TRBV30	few	12	NA	CAWSGGTTGYTF	TGTGCCTGGAGTGGGGGGACAACTGGCTACACCTTC
TRBJ1-1	TRBV18	few	13	NA	CASSSGQNTEAFF	TGTGCCAGCTCTTCCGGACAGAACACTGAAGCTTTCTTT
TRBJ1-1	TRBV5-1	few	15	NA	CASSPPRIGNTEAFF	TGCGCCAGCAGCCCCCCGAGGATCGGGAACACTGAAGCTTTCTTT
TRBJ1-1	TRBV29-1	NA	13	NA	CSVEGGLNTEAFF	TGCAGCGTTGAAGGCGGATTGAACACTGAAGCTTTCTTT
TRBJ2-5	TRBV14	few	13	NA	CASSQRLKETQYF	TGTGCCAGCAGCCAACGGTTGAAAGAGACCCAGTACTTC
TRBJ1-1	TRBV6-5	NA	13	NA	CASSLGANTEAFF	TGTGCCAGCAGTCTCGGAGCTAACACTGAAGCTTTCTTT
TRBJ2-7	TRBV18	few	16	TRBD2	CASSPNSIGTSREQYF	TGTGCCAGCTCGCCCAACTCAATAGGGACTAGCCGCGAGCAGTACTTC
TRBJ1-4	TRBV5-1	many	15	NA	CASSLQPGNNEKLFF	TGCGCCAGCAGCTTGCAGCCGGGGAATAATGAAAAACTGTTTTTT
TRBJ1-4	TRBV27	few	15	TRBD1	CASKGQGATFEKLFF	TGTGCCAGTAAAGGACAGGGAGCGACATTTGAAAAACTGTTTTTT
TRBJ1-4	TRBV5-1	NA	16	NA	CASSLTGEPMGEKLFF	TGCGCCAGCAGTCTCACGGGGGAACCTATGGGAGAAAAACTGTTTTTT
TRBJ1-2	TRBV28	few	14	NA	CASSLSGRGVENTF	TGTGCCAGCAGTTTATCCGGCCGGGGGGTTGAAAACACCTTC
TRBJ2-1	TRBV6-1	NA	15	TRBD2	CASSVTKREYNEQFF	TGTGCCAGCTCGGTGACTAAGCGGGAATACAATGAGCAGTTCTTC
TRBJ2-2	TRBV9	few	16	TRBD2	CASSVLAGEATGELFF	TGTGCCAGCAGCGTTCTAGCGGGGGAGGCGACCGGGGAGCTGTTTTTT
TRBJ2-7	TRBV29-1	few	12	TRBD1	CSVETGANEQYF	TGCAGCGTTGAAACAGGGGCGAACGAGCAGTACTTC
TRBJ2-2	TRBV27	few	16	NA	CASSLRPSSGTGELFF	TGTGCCAGCAGTTTAAGACCTAGCTCGGGCACCGGGGAGCTGTTTTTT
TRBJ2-7	TRBV7-6	NA	22	NA	CASSPFLNGSQSPTHRTYEQYF	TGTGCCAGCAGCCCTTTTCTTAATGGGAGCCAGTCTCCCACCCATAGAACCTACGAGCAGTACTTC
TRBJ2-1	TRBV19	few	11	NA	CASSTYNEQFF	TGTGCCAGTAGTACGTACAATGAGCAGTTCTTC
TRBJ1-5	TRBV6-6	NA	13	NA	CASSYAVDQPQHF	TGTGCCAGCAGTTACGCGGTAGATCAGCCCCAGCATTTT
TRBJ2-5	TRBV2	NA	13	NA	CASSFSLAERQYF	TGTGCCAGCAGTTTTAGTCTAGCCGAGAGACAGTACTTC
TRBJ2-3	TRBV11-1	NA	16	NA	CASSLARGQVADTQYF	TGTGCCAGCAGCTTAGCTAGGGGCCAAGTCGCAGATACGCAGTATTTT
TRBJ2-5	TRBV27	NA	15	TRBD2	CASSLSKAGGKTQYF	TGTGCCAGCAGTTTATCGAAAGCGGGGGGAAAGACCCAGTACTTC
TRBJ2-2	TRBV5-4	NA	17	NA	CASSAGLKGANTGELFF	TGTGCCAGCAGCGCCGGCCTGAAGGGGGCGAACACCGGGGAGCTGTTTTTT
TRBJ2-5	TRBV28	few	14	NA	CASSVGLKKETQYF	TGTGCCAGCAGTGTCGGACTTAAAAAAGAGACCCAGTACTTC
TRBJ2-3	TRBV29-1	NA	13	TRBD2	CSVGGGATDTQYF	TGCAGCGTTGGCGGGGGTGCCACAGATACGCAGTATTTT
TRBJ1-4	TRBV7-2	few	15	NA	CASSLVVGVDEKLFF	TGTGCCAGCAGCTTAGTGGTAGGGGTGGATGAAAAACTGTTTTTT
TRBJ1-2	TRBV5-4	NA	14	TRBD1	CASSGGQANYGYTF	TGTGCCAGCAGCGGGGGACAGGCAAACTATGGCTACACCTTC
TRBJ2-1	TRBV6-5	NA	14	TRBD2	CASSWGGGIYEQFF	TGTGCCAGCAGTTGGGGCGGGGGGATCTATGAGCAGTTCTTC
TRBJ2-6	TRBV28	NA	16	NA	CASRGNDQGRANVLTF	TGTGCCAGCAGGGGGAACGACCAGGGGAGGGCCAACGTCCTGACTTTC
TRBJ1-4	TRBV27	NA	16	TRBD1	CASSLSVTGTDEKLFF	TGTGCCAGCAGTTTATCAGTGACAGGGACGGATGAAAAACTGTTTTTT
TRBJ1-2	TRBV5-6	few	17	TRBD1	CASSPTALGQPGKGYTF	TGTGCCAGCAGCCCCACTGCTCTGGGACAGCCAGGGAAGGGCTACACCTTC
TRBJ1-5	TRBV19	few	14	NA	CASSNLEGAQPQHF	TGTGCCAGTAGTAACCTTGAAGGGGCCCAGCCCCAGCATTTT
TRBJ2-2	TRBV19	few	15	NA	CASSFRGEDTGELFF	TGTGCCAGTAGTTTCAGGGGGGAGGACACCGGGGAGCTGTTTTTT